This is a list of T cell receptor beta chains from one sample in a study of T cell responses to AZD1222 COVID-19 vaccine. Sequenced by immunoSEQ multiplex PCR; TCRdb stores in-frame clones only, minus some. The table shows some 150,000 clones, with roughly nine tenths occurring only once. Source: peripheral blood, taken on day 0 of AZD1222 vaccination. All receptors derive from an adult in good health. The CDR3 runs from the conserved cysteine through the conserved F or W. The D gene is left open where the match is weak. The size entry is marked missing in some rows and otherwise reads once, few, many or a size class.

V	size	D	J	DNA	CDR3
TRBV18	NA	TRBD1	TRBJ1-4	TGTGCCAGCTCACTGGGACAGGGCAATGAAAAACTGTTTTTT	CASSLGQGNEKLFF
TRBV4-3	NA	TRBD1	TRBJ1-2	TGCGCCAGCAGCTTATCAGGGGGCGACTATGGCTACACCTTC	CASSLSGGDYGYTF
TRBV11-2	NA	NA	TRBJ2-3	TGTGCCAGCAGCTTAGTAGTGGGGGGCATTCTGGATACGCAGTATTTT	CASSLVVGGILDTQYF
TRBV5-6	NA	TRBD1	TRBJ2-1	TGTGCCAGCAGTTCCGGGACAGGGGGCTACAATGAGCAGTTCTTC	CASSSGTGGYNEQFF
TRBV13	NA	TRBD2	TRBJ2-1	TGTGCCAGCAGCCCCTGGGTAGCGGGGGAGTTCAATGAGCAGTTCTTC	CASSPWVAGEFNEQFF
TRBV21-1	once	NA	TRBJ2-3	TGTGCCAGCAGCAAAGGGGCCGGCAGGGGGTTTTCCCGCACAGATACGCAGTATTTT	CASSKGAGRGFSRTDTQYF
TRBV7-2	NA	TRBD1	TRBJ1-2	TGTGCCAGCAGCCCCCGGGACAGGAGGTATGGCTACACCTTC	CASSPRDRRYGYTF
TRBV3-1/TRBV3-2	NA	NA	TRBJ1-2	TGTGCCAGCAGCCCTTCTCAAGGCTATGGCTACACCTTC	CASSPSQGYGYTF
TRBV3-1/TRBV3-2	NA	NA	TRBJ1-4	TGTGCCAGCAGCCAAGAGGGCAGATCAACTAATGAAAAACTGTTTTTT	CASSQEGRSTNEKLFF
TRBV5-5	NA	TRBD1	TRBJ1-6	TGTGCCAGCAGCCCGGGACAGGTTAATTCACCCCTCCACTTT	CASSPGQVNSPLHF
TRBV7-9	NA	NA	TRBJ1-2	TGTGCCAGCAGCTTAGTCCCAGCGCCATTCAACTATGGCTACACCTTC	CASSLVPAPFNYGYTF
TRBV5-5	NA	TRBD1	TRBJ1-1	TGTGCCAGCAGCCCACAGGGGGCGGGAACTGAAGCTTTCTTT	CASSPQGAGTEAFF
TRBV18	NA	NA	TRBJ2-5	TGTGCCAGCTCACCAATTCAAGAGACCCAGTACTTC	CASSPIQETQYF
TRBV19	NA	NA	TRBJ1-3	TGTGCCAGTAACAGCGGGGACTCTGGAAACACCATATATTTT	CASNSGDSGNTIYF
TRBV6-5	once	TRBD1	TRBJ2-7	TGTGCCAGCAGTTACTCGGGGACAGGGGCCGAGCAGTACTTC	CASSYSGTGAEQYF
TRBV2	NA	NA	TRBJ1-1	TGTGCCAGCATGAGGGACCGAGGGATCACTGAAGCTTTCTTT	CASMRDRGITEAFF
TRBV15	NA	TRBD1	TRBJ2-6	TGTGCCACCAGCAGAGCCCCGGGACAGGGTGGATTTGGGGAGGCCAACGTCCTGACTTTC	CATSRAPGQGGFGEANVLTF
TRBV2	NA	NA	TRBJ2-6	TGTGCCAGCAGTGTCTACTTACGCTTTAGCTCTGGGGCCAACGTCCTGACTTTC	CASSVYLRFSSGANVLTF
TRBV7-2	once	TRBD2	TRBJ2-3	TGTGCCAGCAGCCCTCTAGCGGGAGCCGGCTCAGATACGCAGTATTTT	CASSPLAGAGSDTQYF
TRBV6-6	NA	NA	TRBJ1-1	TGTGCCAGCAGTCCCGGGCCCGGGCTTTCAGGCACTGAAGCTTTCTTT	CASSPGPGLSGTEAFF
TRBV19	NA	NA	TRBJ1-1	TGTGCCTCCACCGGCGGGTCTATGAACACTGAAGCTTTCTTT	CASTGGSMNTEAFF
TRBV9	few	NA	TRBJ2-5	TGTGCCAGCAGCGCCCGGGGTCTCCCCCAAGAGACCCAGTACTTC	CASSARGLPQETQYF
TRBV9	once	NA	TRBJ1-6	TGTGCCAGCAGCGTAGCGGTTAAACCAGGCCATAATTCACCCCTCCACTTT	CASSVAVKPGHNSPLHF
TRBV29-1	NA	TRBD1	TRBJ1-2	TGCAGCGTTGACACGGGACAGGGTCCCCTCTATGGCTACACCTTC	CSVDTGQGPLYGYTF
TRBV7-3	NA	NA	TRBJ2-2	TGTGCCAGCAGCGACGGACTGACCGGGGAGCTGTTTTTT	CASSDGLTGELFF
TRBV29-1	NA	NA	TRBJ1-4	TGCAGCGTTAAAGAACACGTCTTTTCTAATGAAAAACTGTTTTTT	CSVKEHVFSNEKLFF
TRBV5-4	NA	TRBD1	TRBJ2-7	TGTGCCAGCAGCTTGGGGCAGGGGGCGCCCTACGAGCAGTACTTC	CASSLGQGAPYEQYF
TRBV11-2	NA	TRBD2	TRBJ2-3	TGTGCCAGCAGCTCCGATTACTCTAGCGGGGGGCAGTATTTT	CASSSDYSSGGQYF
TRBV15	NA	NA	TRBJ1-4	TGTGCCACCAGCAGAAACTCGGGGGGTAATGAAAAACTGTTTTTT	CATSRNSGGNEKLFF
TRBV5-1	once	NA	TRBJ1-6	TGCGCCAGCAGCAGCGGGAAAAATTCACCCCTCCACTTT	CASSSGKNSPLHF
TRBV24-1	NA	NA	TRBJ1-2	TGTGCCACCAGTGATTGGCGGGGGCGCAGCTATGGCTACACCTTC	CATSDWRGRSYGYTF
TRBV5-8	NA	NA	TRBJ2-7	TGTGCCAGCAGCTCCCGTTTGACTGGGGGCTACGAGCAGTACTTC	CASSSRLTGGYEQYF
TRBV6-4	NA	NA	TRBJ1-5	TGTGCCAGCAGTTTATCTAATCAGCCCCAGCATTTT	CASSLSNQPQHF
TRBV27	NA	TRBD1	TRBJ1-4	TGTGCCAGCAGCCTGGACAGGGGCAATGAAAAACTGTTTTTT	CASSLDRGNEKLFF
TRBV19	NA	NA	TRBJ1-2	TGTGCCAGTAGAAATGGGCAGGCCTATGGCTACACCTTC	CASRNGQAYGYTF
TRBV28	NA	NA	TRBJ2-7	TGTGCCACCGGGAAGTACGAGCAGTACTTC	CATGKYEQYF
TRBV7-2	NA	NA	TRBJ1-1	TGTGCCAGCAGCTTAATATCAAACACTGAAGCTTTCTTT	CASSLISNTEAFF
TRBV6-1	NA	NA	TRBJ2-7	TGTGCCAGCAGTGTATTTTATGGCGGGCCATCGTTGTTTCAGCAGTACTTC	CASSVFYGGPSLFQQYF
TRBV28	NA	TRBD1	TRBJ1-1	TGTGCCAGCAGCCCCGGGACAGTGAACACTGAAGCTTTCTTT	CASSPGTVNTEAFF
TRBV27	once	NA	TRBJ2-7	TGTGCCAGCAGTTTATTTGGTGGCAACCCGGGCTACGAGCAGTACTTC	CASSLFGGNPGYEQYF
TRBV14	NA	NA	TRBJ1-3	TGTGCCAGCAGCCAAGCGGGAGTCGGCACCATATATTTT	CASSQAGVGTIYF
TRBV7-8	NA	NA	TRBJ1-6	TGTGCCAGCAGCCGACAGGAGTGGTCACCCCTCCACTTT	CASSRQEWSPLHF
TRBV7-2	NA	TRBD1	TRBJ1-2	TGTGCCAGCAGCCGGGGACAGGGGTTCATCTATGGCTACACCTTC	CASSRGQGFIYGYTF
TRBV7-3	NA	TRBD2	TRBJ2-1	TGTGCCAGCAGCTTAACCGCTAGCGGGAGAGTAAATGAGCAGTTCTTC	CASSLTASGRVNEQFF
TRBV12-3/TRBV12-4	NA	NA	TRBJ2-5	TGTGCCAGCAGTTTATACCAAGAGACCCAGTACTTC	CASSLYQETQYF
TRBV4-2	NA	NA	TRBJ2-3	TGTGCCAGCAGCCGGGAAGGACAGAATACGCAGTATTTT	CASSREGQNTQYF